This TCR beta chain was retrieved from a study of graft-versus-host responses after intestinal transplantation. As for this clone: Its target is not known.

Sequenced by immunoSEQ multiplex PCR; TCRdb stores in-frame clones only, minus some. The repertoire holds tens of thousands of clones, with 90% to 95% as singletons. This CDR3 spans 14 amino acids. CDR1 is LNHNV, CDR2 YYDKDF, per germline (reference sequence). V trimming: 0 bases; J trimming: 4 bases; junction bases outside the gene matches: 2. The receptor was derived from a human donor who was the organ donor for an intestinal transplant. This sample comprised unstimulated CD4+ T cells sorted from spleen or lymph node cells, obtained before transplant. The chain has TRBV15 and TRBJ2-5; 7 nucleotides align to TRBD2. The CDR3 reads CATSRETGGETQYF. As DNA, the CDR3 is TGTGCCACCAGCAGAGAAACGGGGGGAGAGACCCAGTACTTC.